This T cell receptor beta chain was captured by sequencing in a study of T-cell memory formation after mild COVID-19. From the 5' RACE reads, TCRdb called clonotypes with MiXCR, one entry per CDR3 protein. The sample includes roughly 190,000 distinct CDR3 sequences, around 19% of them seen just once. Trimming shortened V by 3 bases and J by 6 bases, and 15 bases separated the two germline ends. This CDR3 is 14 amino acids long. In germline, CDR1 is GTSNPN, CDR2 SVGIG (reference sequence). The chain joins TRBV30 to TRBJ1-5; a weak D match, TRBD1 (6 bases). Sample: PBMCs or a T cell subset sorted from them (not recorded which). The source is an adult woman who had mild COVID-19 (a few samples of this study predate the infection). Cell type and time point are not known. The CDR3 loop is CAWRGAGAGQPQHF. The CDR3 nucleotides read TGTGCCTGGAGGGGAGCGGGGGCCGGTCAGCCCCAGCATTTT.